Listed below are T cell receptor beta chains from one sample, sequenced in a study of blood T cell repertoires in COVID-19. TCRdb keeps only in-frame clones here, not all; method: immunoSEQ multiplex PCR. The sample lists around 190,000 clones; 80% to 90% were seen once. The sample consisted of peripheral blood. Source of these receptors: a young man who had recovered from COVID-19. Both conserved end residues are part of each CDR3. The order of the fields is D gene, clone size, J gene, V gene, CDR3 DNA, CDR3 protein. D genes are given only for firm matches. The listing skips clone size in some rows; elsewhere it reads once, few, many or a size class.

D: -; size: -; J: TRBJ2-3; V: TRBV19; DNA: TGTGCCAGTAGTAGCGGACCGGGATGGCAGTATTTT; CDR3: CASSSGPGWQYF
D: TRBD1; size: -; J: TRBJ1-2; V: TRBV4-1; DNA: TGCGCCAGCAGCCAAGCCGGGACAGGGCTTAACTATGGCTACACCTTC; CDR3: CASSQAGTGLNYGYTF
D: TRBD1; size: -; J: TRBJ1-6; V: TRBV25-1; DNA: TGTGCCAGCAGTGAAACAGGGGTCTGGAGGAATTCACCCCTCCACTTT; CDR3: CASSETGVWRNSPLHF
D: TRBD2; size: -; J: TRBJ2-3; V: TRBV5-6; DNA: TGTGCCAGCAGCAAGACTAGCGGTACGCAGTATTTT; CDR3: CASSKTSGTQYF
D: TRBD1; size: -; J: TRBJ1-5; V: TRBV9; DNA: TGTGCCAGCAGCGCAACCGGGACAGAGTTATATATGACCAATCAGCCCCAGCATTTT; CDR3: CASSATGTELYMTNQPQHF
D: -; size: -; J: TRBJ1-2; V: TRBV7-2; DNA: TGTGCCAGCAGCACGGACAGATCTCGCCATGGCTACACCTTC; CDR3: CASSTDRSRHGYTF
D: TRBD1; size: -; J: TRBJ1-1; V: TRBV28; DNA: TGTGCCAGCAGTTCAGCCGGGACAGGGTACACTGAAGCTTTCTTT; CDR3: CASSSAGTGYTEAFF
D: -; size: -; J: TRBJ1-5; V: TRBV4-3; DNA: TGCGCCAGCAGCCCCCACCGGGGGTATCAGCCCCAGCATTTT; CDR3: CASSPHRGYQPQHF
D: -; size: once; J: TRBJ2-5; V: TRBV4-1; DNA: TGCGCCAGCAGCCCCACCGTTACCCGTGGGCCTTCGGCAGAGACCCAGTACTTC; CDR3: CASSPTVTRGPSAETQYF
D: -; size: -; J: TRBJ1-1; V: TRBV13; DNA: TGTGCCAGCAGCTTCCAGGGTCGTACAACTGAAGCTTTCTTT; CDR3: CASSFQGRTTEAFF
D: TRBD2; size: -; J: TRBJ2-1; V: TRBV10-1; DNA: TGCGCCAGCAGTGAGTCGATTAGCGGGAGCTACAATGAGCAGTTCTTC; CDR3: CASSESISGSYNEQFF
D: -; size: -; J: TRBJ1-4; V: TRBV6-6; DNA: TGTGCCAGCAGTTACTCGGACACGGCGGCTAATGAAAAACTGTTTTTT; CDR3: CASSYSDTAANEKLFF
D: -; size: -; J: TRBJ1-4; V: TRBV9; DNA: TGTGCCAGCAGCGCCGTGGGAGGGACTAATGAAAAACTGTTTTTT; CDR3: CASSAVGGTNEKLFF
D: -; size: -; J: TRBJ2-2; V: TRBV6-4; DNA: TGTGCCAGCAGTGACTCGAATGGGGGGGCGCACACCGGGGAGCTGTTTTTT; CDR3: CASSDSNGGAHTGELFF
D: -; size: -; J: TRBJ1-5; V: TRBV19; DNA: TGTGCCAGTAGTATGTCAAAAAATCAGCCCCAGCATTTT; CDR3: CASSMSKNQPQHF
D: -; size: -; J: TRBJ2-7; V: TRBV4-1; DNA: TGCGCCAGCAGCCACCTACAGGGTTCCGAGCAGTACTTC; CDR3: CASSHLQGSEQYF
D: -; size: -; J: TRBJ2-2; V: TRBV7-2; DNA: TGTGCCAGCAGCCCCGCAGGGGCAGTAAACACCGGGGAGCTGTTTTTT; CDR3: CASSPAGAVNTGELFF
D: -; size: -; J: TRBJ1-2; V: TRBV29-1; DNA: TGCAGCGTTGCCGGGGGGAACTATGGCTACACCTTC; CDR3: CSVAGGNYGYTF
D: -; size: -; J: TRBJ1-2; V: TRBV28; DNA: TGTGCCAGCAGTTTATCCGCAGGCTATGGCTACACCTTC; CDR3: CASSLSAGYGYTF
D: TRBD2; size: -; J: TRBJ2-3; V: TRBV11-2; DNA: TGTGCCAGCAGCTTTAGCGGGAGGTTTGTAGATACGCAGTATTTT; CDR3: CASSFSGRFVDTQYF
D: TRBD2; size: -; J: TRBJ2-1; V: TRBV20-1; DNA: TGCAGTGCTAGTGGACTAGCGGGAGGGTCCTACAATGAGCAGTTCTTC; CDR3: CSASGLAGGSYNEQFF
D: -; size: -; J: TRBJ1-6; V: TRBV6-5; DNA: TGTGCCAGCAGTCCCCCTGGAGGGGCTAGTCACCCCCTCCACTTT; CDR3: CASSPPGGASHPLHF
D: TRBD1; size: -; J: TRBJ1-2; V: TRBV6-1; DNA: TGTGCCAGCAGTGACGATTTTGGAGGGGGCTTTGGCTACACCTTC; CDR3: CASSDDFGGGFGYTF
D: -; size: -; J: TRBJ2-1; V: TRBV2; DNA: TGTGCCAGCAGTTTAGACTCCTCCTACAATGAGCAGTTCTTC; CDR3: CASSLDSSYNEQFF
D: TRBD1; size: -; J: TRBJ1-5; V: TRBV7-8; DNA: TGTGCCAGCAGCTCAAAACAGGGGGCTAGCAATCAGCCCCAGCATTTT; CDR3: CASSSKQGASNQPQHF
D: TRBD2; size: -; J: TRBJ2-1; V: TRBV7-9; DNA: TGTGCCAGCAGCCCTCCTGGGACTAGCGGGAGTGTCCATGAGCAGTTCTTC; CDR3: CASSPPGTSGSVHEQFF
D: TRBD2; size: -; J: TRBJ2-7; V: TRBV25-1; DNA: TGTGCCAGCAGTCCGGGACTAGCGGGATCATTTCGCTACGAGCAGTACTTC; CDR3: CASSPGLAGSFRYEQYF
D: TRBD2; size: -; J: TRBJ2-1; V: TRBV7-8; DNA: TGTGCCAGCAGCGCGGGACTAGCGAACAATGAGCAGTTCTTC; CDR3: CASSAGLANNEQFF
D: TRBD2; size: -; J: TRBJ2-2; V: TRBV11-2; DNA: TGTGCCAGCAGCTTGGAGCCTAGCGGGAGGACCGGGGAGCTGTTTTTT; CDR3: CASSLEPSGRTGELFF
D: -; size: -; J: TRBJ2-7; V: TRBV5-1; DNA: TGCGCCAGCAGTTATTACCAGGGATCTGGCGAGCAGTACTTC; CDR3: CASSYYQGSGEQYF
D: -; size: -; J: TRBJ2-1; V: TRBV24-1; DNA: TGTGCCACCAGTGGTGGGCAAGCTCGGGGCTCCTACAATGAGCAGTTCTTC; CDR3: CATSGGQARGSYNEQFF
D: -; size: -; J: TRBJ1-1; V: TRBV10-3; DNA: TGTGCCATCAGTTACGGGTCGAACACTGAAGCTTTCTTT; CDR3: CAISYGSNTEAFF
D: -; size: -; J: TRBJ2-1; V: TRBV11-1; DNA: TGTGCCAGCAGCCCTTGGGACAAGGTCTTCAATGAGCAGTTCTTC; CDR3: CASSPWDKVFNEQFF
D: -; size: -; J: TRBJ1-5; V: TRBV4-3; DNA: TGCGCCAGCAGCCAAGCCGCGGGTGGCAATCAGCCCCAGCATTTT; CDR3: CASSQAAGGNQPQHF
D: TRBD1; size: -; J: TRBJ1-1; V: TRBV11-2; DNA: TGTGCCAGCAGCTTATTCGCGGTGTCGGGACAGGTCAAAGAGGAAGCTTTCTTT; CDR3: CASSLFAVSGQVKEEAFF
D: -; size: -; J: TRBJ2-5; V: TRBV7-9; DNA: TGTGCCAGCAGCTCAGTGCAGGGCCCACAAGAGACCCAGTACTTC; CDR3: CASSSVQGPQETQYF
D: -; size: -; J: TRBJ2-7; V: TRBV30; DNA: TGTGCCTGGAGTGTAGCGGGTTACTCCTACGAGCAGTACTTC; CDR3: CAWSVAGYSYEQYF
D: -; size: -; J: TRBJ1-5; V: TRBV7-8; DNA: TGTGCCAGCAGCTTAGTCCCAAATCAGCCCCAGCATTTT; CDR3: CASSLVPNQPQHF
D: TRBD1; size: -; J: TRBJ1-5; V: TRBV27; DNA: TGTGCCAGCGGAACAGGGGGCAATCAGCCCCAGCATTTT; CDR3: CASGTGGNQPQHF
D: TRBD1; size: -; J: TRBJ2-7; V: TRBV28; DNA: TGTGCCAGCAGTTTACGGCAGGGGGCCTTCCGTGAGCAGTACTTC; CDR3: CASSLRQGAFREQYF
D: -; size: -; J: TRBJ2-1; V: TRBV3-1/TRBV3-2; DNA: TGTGCCAGCAGCCAAAACCGGGGTGAGCAGTTCTTC; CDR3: CASSQNRGEQFF
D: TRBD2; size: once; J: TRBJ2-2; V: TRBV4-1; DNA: TGCGCCAGCAGCCAAAAAGTAGCGGGTGGGGAGCTGTTTTTT; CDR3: CASSQKVAGGELFF
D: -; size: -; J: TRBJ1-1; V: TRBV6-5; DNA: TGTGCCAGCAGGGGCAGTTTGAACACTGAAGCTTTCTTT; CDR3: CASRGSLNTEAFF
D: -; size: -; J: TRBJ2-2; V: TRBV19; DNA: TGTGCCAGTAAGAGGCAGGGGAACACCGGGGAGCTGTTTTTT; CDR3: CASKRQGNTGELFF